This T cell receptor (beta chain) derives from a study of Tregs in tolerant kidney transplant recipients (dated by TCRdb to the late 2010s). In the study overall: The study applied TCRbeta sequencing to find donor-specific regulatory T cells before combined kidney and bone marrow transplantation and then followed those same cells after transplant. Broad study findings and their caveats: Expanding Tregs with activated donor B cells appeared to identify the most biologically relevant and donor-specific TCRbeta repertoire. In tolerant patients, the expansion of donor-specific Tregs was greater than global Treg expansion, suggesting that the expansion was antigen-driven rather than nonspecific. Biological reproducibility was not examined directly, but technical replication error appeared to be minimal. For some patients, the PCR primers changed as time went on, which meant samples from those patients could not be compared with one another at the nucleotide level. The study was limited by small patient numbers, and the findings need validation in larger populations and under other immunosuppression protocols.

For TCRbeta CDR3 sequencing, genomic DNA was extracted from sorted cells using the QIAGEN DNeasy Blood and Tissue Kit. Through immunoSEQ, high-throughput TCRbeta CDR3 sequencing was done commercially, including PCR amplification with internal controls and bias correction. The paper's data handling went like this. A unique productive TCRbeta sequence was defined by the CDR3 nucleotide sequence when primers matched, and otherwise by the CDR3 amino acid sequence together with the Vbeta and Jbeta genes. To correct for sorting error, sequences found in more than one sorted population at a frequency ratio of 2:1 or less were discarded, and the remaining shared sequences were assigned to the population with the higher frequency. A sequence counted as donor-reactive if, in CFSE-low cells, the sequence had a frequency of at least 0.01% and was expanded at least 5-fold compared with unstimulated cells. Jensen-Shannon divergence, calculated on the top 100 TCRbeta sequences ranked by frequency, was used to quantify repertoire divergence. For any sample with multiple sequencing runs, sorting error was corrected in each run separately before the runs were pooled. TCRdb mirrors the immuneACCESS table, restricted to in-frame sequences. Some clones are absent from its copies; in checked studies, under half trace to an unresolved V gene, and the reason for the others is unknown. V, J and clone size were drawn from that table, and D and trimming were deduced from the DNA. For this sample the table gives 65,000 to 85,000 clones, of which around nine tenths were detected only once. Roughly 1.4% of the sample is taken by the ten largest.

A remark on this clone: No antigen is known for it. Qualities for individual bases were not recorded, and no much larger clone is one base off.

The transplants used related donors along with nonmyeloablative bone marrow transplantation, and in the human trials mixed chimerism was transient. Unstimulated Tregs (CD4+CD25+CD127-), CD4+ non-Tregs (CD4+CD25-), CD4 and CD8 cells were FACS-sorted from thawed PBMCs. A few combined kidney and bone marrow transplant recipients from the ITN036ST trial were included as patients, and samples were available only from these trial subjects. Healthy control blood was separated into PBMCs by Ficoll density gradient and cryopreserved, and patient PBMCs were collected both before and after transplant. This clonotype was sampled from a human patient who received a combined kidney and bone marrow transplant. Where a transplant has occurred, the graft donor may have supplied some of the T cells. The source was CD4+ T cells from blood (PBMCs), collected 24 months after the transplant.

CDR3 reads: CASSVVAGELFF. Read as DNA, the sequence is TGTGCCAGCAGCGTGGTAGCCGGGGAGCTGTTTTTT. This chain is built from TRBV9 and TRBJ2-2; a confident D gene designation cannot be given. The cysteine opens and the phenylalanine closes a CDR3 of 12 amino acids. The DNA shown is the 36-base CDR3, in frame from base 1. In the germline V gene, CDR1 corresponds to SGDLS and CDR2 to YYNGEE. V and J lose 2 bases and 6 bases, and a span of 5 bases separates them. When the CDR3 is completed using the reference TRBV9 and TRBJ2-2 genes on either side, the full variable domain is DSGVTQTPKHLITATGQRVTLRCSPRSGDLSVYWYQQSLDQGLQFLIQYYNGEERAKGNILERFSAQQFPDLHSELNLSSLELGDSALYFCASSVVAGELFFGEGSRLTVL.